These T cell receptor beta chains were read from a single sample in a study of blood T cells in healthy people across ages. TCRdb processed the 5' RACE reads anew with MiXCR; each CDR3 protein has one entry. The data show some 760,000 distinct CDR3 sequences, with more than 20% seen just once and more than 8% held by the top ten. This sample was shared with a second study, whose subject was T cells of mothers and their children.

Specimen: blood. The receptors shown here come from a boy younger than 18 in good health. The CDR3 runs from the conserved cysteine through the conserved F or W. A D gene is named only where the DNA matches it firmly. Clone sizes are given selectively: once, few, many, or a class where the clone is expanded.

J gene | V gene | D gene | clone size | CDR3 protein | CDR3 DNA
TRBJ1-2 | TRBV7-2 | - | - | CASSLPTGLGYTF | TGTGCCAGCAGCCTCCCAACAGGGCTCGGCTACACCTTC
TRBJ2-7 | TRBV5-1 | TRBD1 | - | CASSLDPWTGVYEQYF | TGCGCCAGCAGCTTGGACCCCTGGACAGGGGTTTACGAGCAGTACTTC
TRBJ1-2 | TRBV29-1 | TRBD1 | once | CSGSPGQGNYGYTF | TGCAGCGGATCCCCGGGACAGGGGAACTATGGCTACACCTTC
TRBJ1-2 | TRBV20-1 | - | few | CSASYLGGYTF | TGCAGTGCTTCTTACCTAGGAGGCTACACCTTC
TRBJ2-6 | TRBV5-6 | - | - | CASSRPTVTSGANVLTF | TGTGCCAGCAGCAGACCGACAGTTACCTCTGGGGCCAACGTCCTGACTTTC
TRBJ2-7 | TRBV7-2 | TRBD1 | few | CASSLAGTGTEQYF | TGTGCCAGCAGCTTAGCCGGGACAGGGACCGAGCAGTACTTC
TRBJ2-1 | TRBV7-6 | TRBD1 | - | CASTQALDRDSSDNEQFF | TGTGCCAGCACCCAAGCCCTGGACCGGGACAGTTCTGACAATGAGCAGTTCTTC
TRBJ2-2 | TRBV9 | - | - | CASSVVLGELFF | TGTGCCAGCAGCGTAGTCCTCGGGGAGCTGTTTTTT
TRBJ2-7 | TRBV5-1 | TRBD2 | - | CASSGSSGYEQYF | TGCGCCAGCAGTGGATCTAGCGGCTACGAGCAGTACTTC
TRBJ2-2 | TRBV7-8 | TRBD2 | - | CASSPVHDGGRTGELFF | TGTGCCAGCAGCCCCGTACATGACGGGGGGAGGACCGGGGAGCTGTTTTTT
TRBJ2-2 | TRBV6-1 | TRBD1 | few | CASTPWTGANTGELFF | TGTGCCAGTACCCCCTGGACAGGGGCCAACACCGGGGAGCTGTTTTTT
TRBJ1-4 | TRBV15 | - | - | CATSRDPDNNEKLFF | TGTGCCACCAGCAGAGACCCAGACAATAATGAAAAACTGTTTTTT
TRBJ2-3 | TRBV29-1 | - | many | CSVAGRNTDTQYF | TGCAGCGTTGCTGGGAGAAACACAGATACGCAGTATTTT
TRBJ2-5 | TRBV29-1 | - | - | CSVEPREQGSEETQYF | TGCAGCGTTGAACCCCGAGAACAGGGATCAGAAGAGACCCAGTACTTC
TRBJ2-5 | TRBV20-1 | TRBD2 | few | CSAQRLAEYQETQYF | TGCAGTGCCCAGAGACTAGCGGAATACCAAGAGACCCAGTACTTC
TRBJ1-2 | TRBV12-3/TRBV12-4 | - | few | CASSLEGFYGYTF | TGTGCCAGCAGTTTAGAGGGTTTCTATGGCTACACCTTC
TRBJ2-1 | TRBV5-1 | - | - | CASSQTRNEQFF | TGCGCCAGCAGCCAGACTCGCAATGAGCAGTTCTTC
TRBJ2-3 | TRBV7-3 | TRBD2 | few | CASSKGRSGGSDTQYF | TGTGCCAGCAGCAAAGGGAGGAGCGGGGGCTCAGATACGCAGTATTTT
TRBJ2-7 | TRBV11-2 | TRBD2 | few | CASSSAVLAGFEQYF | TGTGCCAGCAGCTCGGCTGTCTTAGCGGGGTTCGAGCAGTACTTC
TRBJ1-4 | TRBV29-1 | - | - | CSVEGSGDEKLFF | TGCAGCGTTGAAGGGTCAGGGGATGAAAAACTGTTTTTT
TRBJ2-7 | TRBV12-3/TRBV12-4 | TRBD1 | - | CASSFGQGIREQYF | TGTGCCAGCAGTTTTGGACAGGGGATCAGGGAGCAGTACTTC
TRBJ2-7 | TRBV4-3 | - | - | CASSQDTGDHEQYF | TGCGCCAGCAGCCAAGATACGGGGGACCACGAGCAGTACTTC
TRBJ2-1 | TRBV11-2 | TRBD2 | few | CASSLGPGGPYNEQFF | TGTGCCAGCAGCTTAGGGCCGGGAGGGCCCTACAATGAGCAGTTCTTC
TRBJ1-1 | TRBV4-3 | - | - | CASSQDRALGTEAFF | TGCGCCAGCAGCCAAGATCGGGCCCTAGGGACTGAAGCTTTCTTT
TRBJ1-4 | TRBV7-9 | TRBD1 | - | CASSDSDRATNEKLFF | TGTGCCAGCAGCGACTCCGACAGGGCGACGAACGAAAAACTGTTTTTT
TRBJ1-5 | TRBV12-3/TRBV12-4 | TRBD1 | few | CASRGQGTNQPQHF | TGTGCCAGCAGGGGACAGGGAACTAATCAGCCCCAGCATTTT
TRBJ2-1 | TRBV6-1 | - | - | CASAARGSKYNEQFF | TGTGCCAGCGCCGCCAGGGGATCCAAATACAATGAGCAGTTCTTC
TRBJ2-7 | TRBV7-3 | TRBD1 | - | CASSLSDRGSYEQYF | TGTGCCAGCAGCTTATCCGACAGGGGGTCCTACGAGCAGTACTTC
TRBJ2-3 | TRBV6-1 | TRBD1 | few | CASSVRSGGVGPDTQYF | TGTGCCAGCAGCGTAAGATCAGGGGGCGTAGGGCCAGATACGCAGTATTTT
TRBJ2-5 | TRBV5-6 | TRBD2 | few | CASSCLAGGVETQYF | TGTGCCAGCAGCTGCCTAGCGGGAGGAGTGGAGACCCAGTACTTC
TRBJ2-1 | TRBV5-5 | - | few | CASSPSVGGGQFF | TGTGCCAGCAGCCCCTCCGTGGGGGGTGGGCAGTTCTTC
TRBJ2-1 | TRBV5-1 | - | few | CASSQWTAKEQFF | TGCGCCAGCAGCCAATGGACGGCGAAGGAGCAGTTCTTC
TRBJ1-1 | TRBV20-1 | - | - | CSARVRLVDTEAFF | TGCAGTGCTAGGGTTCGCCTCGTAGACACTGAAGCTTTCTTT
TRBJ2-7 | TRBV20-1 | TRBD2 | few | CSAPGLAGDEQYF | TGCAGTGCACCGGGACTAGCGGGAGACGAGCAGTACTTC
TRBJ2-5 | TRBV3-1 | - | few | CASSQALVGPRETQYF | TGTGCCAGCAGCCAGGCCCTAGTAGGCCCGAGGGAGACCCAGTACTTC
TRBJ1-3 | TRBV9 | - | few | CASSVVGDSGNTIYF | TGTGCCAGCAGCGTAGTGGGTGATTCTGGAAACACCATATATTTT
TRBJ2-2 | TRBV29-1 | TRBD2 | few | CGGVNTGELFF | TGCGGGGGGGTAAACACCGGGGAGCTGTTTTTT
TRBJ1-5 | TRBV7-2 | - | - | CASSVTGTSNQPQHF | TGTGCCAGCAGCGTTACCGGGACGAGCAATCAGCCCCAGCATTTT
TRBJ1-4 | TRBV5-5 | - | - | CASMAGTNEKLFF | TGTGCCAGCATGGCCGGTACTAATGAAAAACTGTTTTTT
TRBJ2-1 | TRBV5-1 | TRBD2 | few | CASSLVGSGGYNEQFF | TGCGCCAGCAGCTTGGTTGGTAGCGGGGGTTACAATGAGCAGTTCTTC
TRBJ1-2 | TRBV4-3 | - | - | CASSQVLSQDGHTF | TGCGCCAGCAGCCAAGTTCTTAGCCAGGATGGCCACACCTTC